This T cell receptor (beta chain) is drawn from a study of T cell changes during pregnancy in multiple sclerosis. TCRdb's copy holds only in-frame clones and misses some; the assay was immunoSEQ multiplex PCR. The sample has about 74,000 clones; roughly 93% are singletons. This clone was counted once. CDR3 length: 14 residues. The V gene lost 4 bases and the J gene lost 3 bases, with 13 bases spanning the gap. Germline CDR1 is SGDLS and CDR2 is YYNGEE. The sequencing used peripheral blood, collected in the third trimester of pregnancy. The sequence was obtained from a female donor with multiple sclerosis, enrolled in a pregnancy study. The rearrangement links TRBV9 to TRBJ1-1; D remains ambiguous. Here the CDR3 reads CASSSNNRDTEAFF. As DNA, the CDR3 is TGTGCCAGCAGCTCCAACAATCGGGACACTGAAGCTTTCTTT. The full variable domain, completed using reference TRBV9 and TRBJ1-1, is DSGVTQTPKHLITATGQRVTLRCSPRSGDLSVYWYQQSLDQGLQFLIQYYNGEERAKGNILERFSAQQFPDLHSELNLSSLELGDSALYFCASSSNNRDTEAFFGQGTRLTVV.